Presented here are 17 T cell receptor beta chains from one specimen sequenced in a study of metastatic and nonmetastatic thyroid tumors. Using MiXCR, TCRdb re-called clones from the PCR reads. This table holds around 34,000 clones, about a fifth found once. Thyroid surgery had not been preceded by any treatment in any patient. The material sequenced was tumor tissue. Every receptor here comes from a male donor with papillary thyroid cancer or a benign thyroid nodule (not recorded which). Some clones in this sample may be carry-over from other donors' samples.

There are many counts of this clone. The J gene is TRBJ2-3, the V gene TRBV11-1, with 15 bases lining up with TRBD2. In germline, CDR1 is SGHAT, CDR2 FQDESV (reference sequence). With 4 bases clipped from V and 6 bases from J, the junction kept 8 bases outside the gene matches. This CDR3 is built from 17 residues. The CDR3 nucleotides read TGTGCCAGCAGCTACGGGACTAGCGGGAGGTTGTGGGATACGCAGTATTTT. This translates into CASSYGTSGRLWDTQYF.

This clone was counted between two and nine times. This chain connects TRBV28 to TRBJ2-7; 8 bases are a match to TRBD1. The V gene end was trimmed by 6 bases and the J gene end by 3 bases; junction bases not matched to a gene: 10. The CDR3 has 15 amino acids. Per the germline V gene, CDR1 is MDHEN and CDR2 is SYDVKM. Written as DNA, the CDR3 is TGTGCCAGCAGCTACCGGACAGGGACCCTCTACGAGCAGTACTTC. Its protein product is CASSYRTGTLYEQYF.

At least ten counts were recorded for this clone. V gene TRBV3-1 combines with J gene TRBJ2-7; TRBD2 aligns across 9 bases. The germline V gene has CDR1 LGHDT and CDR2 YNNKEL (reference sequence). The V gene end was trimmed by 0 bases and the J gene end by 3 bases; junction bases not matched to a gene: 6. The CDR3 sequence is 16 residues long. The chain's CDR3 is CASSQDSRTSVYEQYF. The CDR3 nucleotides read TGTGCCAGCAGCCAAGATTCGAGGACTAGCGTCTACGAGCAGTACTTC.

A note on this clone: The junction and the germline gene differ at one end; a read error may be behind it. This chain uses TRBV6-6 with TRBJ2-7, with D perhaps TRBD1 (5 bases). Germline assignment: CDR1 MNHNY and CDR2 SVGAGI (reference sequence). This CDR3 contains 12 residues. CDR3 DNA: TGTGCCAGCACTTACGACAGCTACGAGCAGTACTTC. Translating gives CASTYDSYEQYF.

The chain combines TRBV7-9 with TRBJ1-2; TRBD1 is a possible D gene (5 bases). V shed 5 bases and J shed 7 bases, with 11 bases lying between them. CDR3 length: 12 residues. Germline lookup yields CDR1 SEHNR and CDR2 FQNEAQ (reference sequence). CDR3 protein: CASSRGTSGYTF. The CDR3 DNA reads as TGTGCCAGCAGCCGAGGGACGTCTGGCTACACCTTC.

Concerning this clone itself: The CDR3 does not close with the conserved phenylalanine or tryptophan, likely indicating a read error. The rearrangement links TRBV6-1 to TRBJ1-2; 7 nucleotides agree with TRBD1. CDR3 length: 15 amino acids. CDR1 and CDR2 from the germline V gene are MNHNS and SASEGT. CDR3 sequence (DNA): TGTGCCAGCAGCCCGGCGGGACAGAGTAACTATGACTACACCTTA. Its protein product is CASSPAGQSNYDYTL.

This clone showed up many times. In DNA form, the CDR3 reads TGTGCCAGCAGTCGAGACAGCGGGGGTCTTGCCAAAAACATTCAGTACTTC. As protein: CASSRDSGGLAKNIQYF. The genes are TRBV6-2 or TRBV6-3 and TRBJ2-4; 8 bases are shared with TRBD2. The ends lost 5 bases at V and 1 base at J; junction bases unmatched: 10. The CDR3 is 17 amino acids. Germline lookup yields CDR1 MNHEY and CDR2 SVGEGT.

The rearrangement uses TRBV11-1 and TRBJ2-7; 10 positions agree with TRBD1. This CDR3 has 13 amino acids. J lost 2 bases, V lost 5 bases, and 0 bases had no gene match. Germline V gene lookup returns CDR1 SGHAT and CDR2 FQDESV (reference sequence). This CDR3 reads CASSDRGPYEQYF. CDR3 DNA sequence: TGTGCCAGCAGCGACAGGGGGCCCTACGAGCAGTACTTC.

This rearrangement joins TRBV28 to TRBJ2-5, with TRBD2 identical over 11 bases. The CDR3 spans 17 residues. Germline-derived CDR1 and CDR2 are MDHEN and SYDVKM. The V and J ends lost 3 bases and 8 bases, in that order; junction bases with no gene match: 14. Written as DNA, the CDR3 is TGTGCCAGCAGTTTGGGGAGACTAGCGGGACCCTTGGATACCCAGTACTTC. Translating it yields CASSLGRLAGPLDTQYF.

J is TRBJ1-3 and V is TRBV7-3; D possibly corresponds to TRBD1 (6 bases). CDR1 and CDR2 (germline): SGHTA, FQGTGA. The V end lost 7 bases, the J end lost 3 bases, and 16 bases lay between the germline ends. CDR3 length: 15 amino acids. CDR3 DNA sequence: TGTGCCAGCATCTCAAACGGGGGCTTTGGAAACACCATATATTTT. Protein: CASISNGGFGNTIYF.

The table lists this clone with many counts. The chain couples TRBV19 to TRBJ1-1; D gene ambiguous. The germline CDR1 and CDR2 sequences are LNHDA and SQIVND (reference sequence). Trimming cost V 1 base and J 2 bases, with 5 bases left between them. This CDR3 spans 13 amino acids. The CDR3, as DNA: TGTGCCAGTAGTATAGTAGTTAACACTGAAGCTTTCTTT. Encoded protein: CASSIVVNTEAFF.

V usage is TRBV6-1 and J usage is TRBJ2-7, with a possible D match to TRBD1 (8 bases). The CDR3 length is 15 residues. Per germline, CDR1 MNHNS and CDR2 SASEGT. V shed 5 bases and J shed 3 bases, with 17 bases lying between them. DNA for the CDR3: TGTGCCAGCAGTCTAGTACAGGGGGGGTTCTACGAGCAGTACTTC. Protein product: CASSLVQGGFYEQYF.

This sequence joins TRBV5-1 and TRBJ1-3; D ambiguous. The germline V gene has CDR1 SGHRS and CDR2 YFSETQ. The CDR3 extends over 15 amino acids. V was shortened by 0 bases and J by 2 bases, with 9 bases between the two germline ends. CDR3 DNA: TGCGCCAGCAGCTTGGGACTGGTGCCTGGAAACACCATATATTTT. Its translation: CASSLGLVPGNTIYF.

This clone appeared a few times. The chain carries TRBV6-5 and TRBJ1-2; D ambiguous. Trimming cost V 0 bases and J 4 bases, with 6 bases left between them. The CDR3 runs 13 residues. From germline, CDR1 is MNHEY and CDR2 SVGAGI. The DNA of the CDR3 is TGTGCCAGCAGTTACTCCGGTTTCTATGGCTACACCTTC. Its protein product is CASSYSGFYGYTF.

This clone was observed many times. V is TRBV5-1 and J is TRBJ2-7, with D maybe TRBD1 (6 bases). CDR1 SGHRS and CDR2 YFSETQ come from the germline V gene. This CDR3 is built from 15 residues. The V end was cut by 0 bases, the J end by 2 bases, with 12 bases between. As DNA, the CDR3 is TGCGCCAGCAGCTTGGGACACAGGGAGACCTACGAGCAGTACTTC. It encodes CASSLGHRETYEQYF.

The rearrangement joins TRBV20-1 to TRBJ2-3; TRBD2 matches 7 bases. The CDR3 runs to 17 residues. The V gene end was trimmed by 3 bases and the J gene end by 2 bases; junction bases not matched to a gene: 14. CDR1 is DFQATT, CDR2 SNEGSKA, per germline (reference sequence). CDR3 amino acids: CSARGGIAVEFTDTQYF. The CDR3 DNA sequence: TGCAGTGCTAGGGGGGGGATAGCGGTGGAATTCACAGATACGCAGTATTTT.

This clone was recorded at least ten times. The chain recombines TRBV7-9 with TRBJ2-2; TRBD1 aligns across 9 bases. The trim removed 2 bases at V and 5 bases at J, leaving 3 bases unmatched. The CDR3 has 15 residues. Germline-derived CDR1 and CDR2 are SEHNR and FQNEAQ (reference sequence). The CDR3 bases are TGTGCCAGCAGCTTATTCGGACAGGGGACCGGGGAGCTGTTTTTT. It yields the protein CASSLFGQGTGELFF.